The present TCR beta chain was sequenced within a study of T cell responses to AZD1222 COVID-19 vaccine. Turning to this clone: What it binds is unknown.

Second doses that came at about 4 or about 12 weeks were put together. Assay used: immunoSEQ multiplex PCR; TCRdb lists only in-frame clones, some missing. The repertoire holds 150,000 to 200,000 clones, with roughly 88% as singletons. The CDR3 sequence is 12 residues long. V gave up 6 bases and J gave up 5 bases, with 13 bases separating them. The germline V gene encodes CDR1 SQVTM and CDR2 ANQGSEA. General study results and limits: Nearly half of unique spike-specific TCRs reportedly avoided B.1.351 and B.1.1.7 mutated regions. Researchers report vaccine-associated CD4 TCRs spanning spike, with dominance at 160-218 and 743-854. There were mostly white British donors and more females than males, and clonal diversity was possibly underestimated.

The chain employs TRBV29-1 and TRBJ1-1; weak D call: TRBD1 (5 bases). The TCR sequence derives from an adult who received the AZD1222 COVID-19 vaccine. The starting material was peripheral blood, obtained 28 days after the second AZD1222 dose. The CDR3 DNA follows: TGCAGCGTCCGCCGAGGGGATACTGAAGCTTTCTTT. As protein: CSVRRGDTEAFF.